This TCR beta chain derives from a study of regulatory T cells in long-lasting Graves disease. At the level of the study: Positive TSH receptor antibodies alongside over 5 years of antithyroid drugs were what marked Graves' disease as persistent.

This clonotype was picked up a small number of times. No antigen is known for it. Regarding the study as a whole: TCR diversity was lower in persistent Graves' patients than in newly diagnosed ones.

This CDR3 is built from 15 residues. Germline V gene lookup returns CDR1 LNHDA and CDR2 SQIVND (reference sequence). The V and J ends lost 2 bases and 3 bases respectively, with 10 bases between them. Time point noted: persistent/refractory GD, antithyroid drugs over 5 years with positive TRAb. There was RNA extracted from PBMCs, and the TCR library was made from it. An endocrinology unit in Xi'an, China, supplied the patients. Staff took roughly 8.8 milliliters of peripheral blood and put it into EDTA tubes. Arm-PCR of CDR3 regions and iRepertoire HTBI primers were used to build TCR beta libraries. TCRdb re-analysed the multiplex PCR reads in MiXCR, keeping a single row per CDR3 protein. The sample lists some 470,000 distinct CDR3 sequences, around a fifth occurring once.

This sample comprised peripheral blood mononuclear cells (PBMCs), obtained when the disease was refractory, from a patient treated with antithyroid drugs. The V and J genes are TRBV19 and TRBJ1-4; D gene ambiguous. This clonotype was obtained from a female donor with Graves disease. CDR3 region: CASSIRGIPNEKLFF. In DNA, the CDR3 is TGTGCCAGTAGTATAAGAGGGATCCCTAATGAAAAACTGTTTTTT.